The text below deals with one TCR beta chain. Antigen unknown. This specimen belongs to a study of PD-1 blockade in classical Hodgkin lymphoma. Study as a whole: Treatment was intravenous nivolumab, 3 mg/kg every 2 weeks, until progression.

This CDR3 has 17 amino acids. The germline V gene has CDR1 SGDLS and CDR2 YYNGEE. Trimming pared 0 bases from V and 2 bases from J, leaving 15 bases between. This sample's time point: cycle 4 day 1 (C4D1), after less than 7 weeks of nivolumab. Every patient relapsed after autologous stem cell transplantation, and brentuximab vedotin exposure varied. The method was immunoSEQ multiplex PCR; TCRdb's version includes in-frame clones alone and lacks a portion of them. The sample lists about 93,000 clones; approximately 78% were seen once. Overall study findings and caveats: According to reports, newly diagnosed patients had lower baseline TCR diversity than healthy donors, and relapsed/refractory patients had lower baseline TCR diversity still. Nivolumab initiation under 1 year post-ASCT meant exclusion. CD4+ TCR diversity, unlike CD8+, climbed significantly by C4D1.

The source of this sequence is a human donor with classical Hodgkin lymphoma. This specimen was peripheral blood mononuclear cells (PBMCs), taken before the fourth cycle of nivolumab. V gene TRBV9 combines with J gene TRBJ1-3; D ambiguous. The DNA for the CDR3 is TGTGCCAGCAGCGTAGCTGAAGGTGTAGTGGCTGGAAACACCATATATTTT. This encodes CASSVAEGVVAGNTIYF.